These T cell receptor beta chains were read from a single sample in a study of blood T cell repertoires in COVID-19. Method: immunoSEQ multiplex PCR; TCRdb's copy keeps in-frame clones and lacks some. The sample has 20,000 to 30,000 clones; 82% are singletons. What was sequenced was peripheral blood. The origin of the receptors is a human donor in a cohort sampled during active COVID-19. Both conserved end residues are part of each CDR3. D genes are given only for firm matches. Only some rows state a clone size, as once, few, many or a class for expanded clones.

once | TRBJ1-1 | NA | TRBV2 | CASTAGGQGTEAFF | TGTGCCAGCACCGCGGGGGGTCAGGGCACTGAAGCTTTCTTT
NA | TRBJ1-6 | TRBD1 | TRBV25-1 | CASSELSGTGQSPLHF | TGTGCCAGCAGTGAATTATCCGGGACAGGGCAATCACCCCTCCACTTT
NA | TRBJ2-7 | TRBD2 | TRBV18 | CASSRDSGRAQEQYF | TGTGCCAGCTCCCGAGATAGCGGGAGGGCCCAGGAGCAGTACTTC
NA | TRBJ2-2 | NA | TRBV9 | CASSVALNGELFF | TGTGCCAGCAGCGTAGCCCTAAACGGGGAGCTGTTTTTT
few | TRBJ2-3 | TRBD2 | TRBV29-1 | CSVVPAGMTDTQYF | TGCAGCGTTGTACCAGCGGGGATGACAGATACGCAGTATTTT
NA | TRBJ2-5 | NA | TRBV5-5 | CASSLRETQYF | TGTGCCAGCAGCCTAAGAGAGACCCAGTACTTC
NA | TRBJ2-7 | TRBD2 | TRBV7-9 | CASSSPSTSGTYEQYF | TGTGCCAGCAGCTCTCCCTCGACTAGCGGGACGTACGAGCAGTACTTC
NA | TRBJ1-1 | NA | TRBV6-4 | CASSDGTRAFF | TGTGCCAGCAGTGACGGGACTCGGGCTTTCTTT
once | TRBJ1-2 | NA | TRBV3-1/TRBV3-2 | CASSPRGGLGYGYTF | TGTGCCAGCAGCCCGAGGGGGGGGCTGGGCTATGGCTACACCTTC
NA | TRBJ2-1 | NA | TRBV10-3 | CAISAPSDYNEQFF | TGTGCCATCAGTGCGCCTAGCGACTACAATGAGCAGTTCTTC
NA | TRBJ2-3 | NA | TRBV7-9 | CASSLFLDTQYF | TGTGCCAGCAGCTTATTTCTAGATACGCAGTATTTT
few | TRBJ2-3 | TRBD2 | TRBV15 | CATSRERGGTDTQYF | TGTGCCACCAGCAGAGAGCGGGGGGGCACAGATACGCAGTATTTT
medium-sized | TRBJ1-5 | TRBD1 | TRBV9 | CASSVVERTGGRYSNQPQHF | TGTGCCAGCAGCGTAGTAGAGAGGACAGGGGGCCGGTATAGCAATCAGCCCCAGCATTTT
NA | TRBJ2-7 | NA | TRBV25-1 | CASSGPSGGQTYEQYF | TGTGCCAGCAGTGGCCCAAGCGGTGGACAGACCTACGAGCAGTACTTC
NA | TRBJ2-1 | TRBD2 | TRBV7-8 | CASSKWTSEVTYNEQFF | TGTGCCAGCAGCAAGTGGACTAGCGAGGTCACCTACAATGAGCAGTTCTTC
once | TRBJ1-4 | NA | TRBV9 | CASSAPGENEKLFF | TGTGCCAGCAGCGCCCCGGGGGAGAATGAAAAACTGTTTTTT
NA | TRBJ1-2 | NA | TRBV3-1/TRBV3-2 | CASSRGGLIYGYTF | TGTGCCAGCAGCCGGGGAGGACTTATCTATGGCTACACCTTC
NA | TRBJ2-1 | TRBD2 | TRBV11-3 | CASSLGGIAGGSYNEQFF | TGTGCCAGCAGCTTAGGTGGAATAGCGGGGGGCTCCTACAATGAGCAGTTCTTC
large | TRBJ2-2 | NA | TRBV9 | CASSAWTMGTGELFF | TGTGCCAGCAGCGCGTGGACAATGGGGACCGGGGAGCTGTTTTTT
NA | TRBJ2-1 | TRBD2 | TRBV5-1 | CASSLRVSGTYNEQFF | TGCGCCAGCAGCTTGAGGGTTAGCGGGACCTACAATGAGCAGTTCTTC
NA | TRBJ2-2 | TRBD2 | TRBV7-9 | CASSLELAGGGELFF | TGTGCCAGCAGCTTAGAACTAGCGGGCGGCGGGGAGCTGTTTTTT
once | TRBJ2-7 | NA | TRBV4-1 | CASSQDGQSYEQYF | TGCGCCAGCAGCCAAGATGGGCAATCCTACGAGCAGTACTTC
NA | TRBJ1-2 | NA | TRBV28 | CASSLFPLDTSDGYTF | TGTGCCAGCAGTTTATTTCCCCTGGACACCTCGGATGGCTACACCTTC
NA | TRBJ2-4 | NA | TRBV6-6 | CASSWSVAKNIQYF | TGTGCCAGCAGTTGGTCAGTAGCCAAAAACATTCAGTACTTC
NA | TRBJ1-1 | TRBD1 | TRBV27 | CASSFLGQGGVAFF | TGTGCCAGCAGTTTCTTAGGACAGGGAGGAGTAGCTTTCTTT
NA | TRBJ2-3 | NA | TRBV4-2 | CASSPHTSIRADTQYF | TGTGCCAGCAGCCCGCACACTAGTATTAGGGCAGATACGCAGTATTTT